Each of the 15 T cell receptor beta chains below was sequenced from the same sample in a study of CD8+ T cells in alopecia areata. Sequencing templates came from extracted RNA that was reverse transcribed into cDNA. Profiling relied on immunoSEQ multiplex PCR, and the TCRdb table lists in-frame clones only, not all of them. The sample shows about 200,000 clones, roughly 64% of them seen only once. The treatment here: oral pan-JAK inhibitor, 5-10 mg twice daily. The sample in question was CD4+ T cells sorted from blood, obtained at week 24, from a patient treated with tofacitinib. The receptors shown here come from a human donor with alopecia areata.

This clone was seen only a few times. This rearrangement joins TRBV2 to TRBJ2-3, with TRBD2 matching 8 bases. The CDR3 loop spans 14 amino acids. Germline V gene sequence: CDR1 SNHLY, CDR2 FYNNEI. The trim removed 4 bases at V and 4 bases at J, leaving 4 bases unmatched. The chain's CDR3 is CASSAVTSADTQYF. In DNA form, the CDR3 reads TGTGCCAGCAGTGCTGTGACTAGCGCAGATACGCAGTATTTT.

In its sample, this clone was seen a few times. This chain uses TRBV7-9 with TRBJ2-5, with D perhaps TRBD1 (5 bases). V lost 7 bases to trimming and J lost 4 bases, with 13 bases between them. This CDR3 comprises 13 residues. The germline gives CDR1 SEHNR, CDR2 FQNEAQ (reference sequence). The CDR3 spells CASINLGAETQYF. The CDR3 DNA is TGTGCCAGCATAAACCTTGGGGCAGAGACCCAGTACTTC.

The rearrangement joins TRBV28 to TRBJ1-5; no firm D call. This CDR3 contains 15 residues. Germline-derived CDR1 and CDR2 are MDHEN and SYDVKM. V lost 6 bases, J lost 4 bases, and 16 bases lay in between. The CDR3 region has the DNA TGTGCCAGCAGCCCCCCCGGGAGAGGGAATCAGCCCCAGCATTTT. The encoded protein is CASSPPGRGNQPQHF.

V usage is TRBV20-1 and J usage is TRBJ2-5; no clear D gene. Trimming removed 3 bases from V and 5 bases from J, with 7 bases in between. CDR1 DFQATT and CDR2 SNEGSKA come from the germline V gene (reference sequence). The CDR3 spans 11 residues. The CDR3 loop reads CSASRRETQYF. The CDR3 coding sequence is TGCAGTGCTAGCCGTCGGGAGACCCAGTACTTC.

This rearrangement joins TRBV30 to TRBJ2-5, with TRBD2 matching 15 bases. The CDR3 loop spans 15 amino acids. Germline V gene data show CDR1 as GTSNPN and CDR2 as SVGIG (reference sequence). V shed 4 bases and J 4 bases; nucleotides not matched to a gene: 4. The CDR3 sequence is CAWTRTSGRVETQYF. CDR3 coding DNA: TGTGCCTGGACCAGGACTAGCGGGAGGGTAGAGACCCAGTACTTC.

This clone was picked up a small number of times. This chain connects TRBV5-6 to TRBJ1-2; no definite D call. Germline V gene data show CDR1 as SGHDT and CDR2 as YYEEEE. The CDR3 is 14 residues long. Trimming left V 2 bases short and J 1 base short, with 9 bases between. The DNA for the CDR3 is TGTGCCAGCAGCTTAGGGTCCCGTAACTATGGCTACACCTTC. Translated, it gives CASSLGSRNYGYTF.

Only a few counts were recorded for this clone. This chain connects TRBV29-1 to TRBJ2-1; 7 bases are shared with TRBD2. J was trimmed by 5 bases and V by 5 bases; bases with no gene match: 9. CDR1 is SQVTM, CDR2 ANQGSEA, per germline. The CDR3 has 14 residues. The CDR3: CSVLRGVRDNEQFF. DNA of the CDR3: TGCAGCGTTTTACGGGGGGTAAGGGACAATGAGCAGTTCTTC.

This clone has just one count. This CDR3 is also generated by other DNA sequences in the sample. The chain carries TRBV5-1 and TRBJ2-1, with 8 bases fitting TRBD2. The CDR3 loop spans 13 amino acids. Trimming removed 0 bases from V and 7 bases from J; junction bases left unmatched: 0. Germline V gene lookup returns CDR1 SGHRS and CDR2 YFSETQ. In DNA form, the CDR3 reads TGCGCCAGCAGCTTGGGACTAGCGAATGAGCAGTTCTTC. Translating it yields CASSLGLANEQFF.

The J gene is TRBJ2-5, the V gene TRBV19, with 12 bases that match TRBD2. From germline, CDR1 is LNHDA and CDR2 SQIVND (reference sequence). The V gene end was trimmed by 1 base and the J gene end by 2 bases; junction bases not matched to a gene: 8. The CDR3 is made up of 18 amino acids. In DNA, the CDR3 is TGTGCCAGTAGTATAGGCCCGACTAGCGGGAGATCGCAAGAGACCCAGTACTTC. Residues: CASSIGPTSGRSQETQYF.

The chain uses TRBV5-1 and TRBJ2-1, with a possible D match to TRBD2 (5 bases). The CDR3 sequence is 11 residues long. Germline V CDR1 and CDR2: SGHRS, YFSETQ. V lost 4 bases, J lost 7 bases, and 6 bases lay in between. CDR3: CASSRGNEQFF. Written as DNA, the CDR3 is TGCGCCAGCAGCAGAGGGAATGAGCAGTTCTTC.

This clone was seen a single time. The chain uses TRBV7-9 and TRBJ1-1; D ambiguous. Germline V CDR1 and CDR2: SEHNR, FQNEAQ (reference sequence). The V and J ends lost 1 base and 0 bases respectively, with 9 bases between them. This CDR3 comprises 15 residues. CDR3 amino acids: CASSLDSAMNTEAFF. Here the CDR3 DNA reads TGTGCCAGCAGCTTAGACAGTGCCATGAACACTGAAGCTTTCTTT. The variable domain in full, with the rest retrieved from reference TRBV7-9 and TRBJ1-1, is DTGVSQNPRHKITKRGQNVTFRCDPISEHNRLYWYRQTLGQGPEFLTYFQNEAQLEKSRLLSDRFSAERPKGSFSTLEIQRTEQGDSAMYLCASSLDSAMNTEAFFGQGTRLTVV.

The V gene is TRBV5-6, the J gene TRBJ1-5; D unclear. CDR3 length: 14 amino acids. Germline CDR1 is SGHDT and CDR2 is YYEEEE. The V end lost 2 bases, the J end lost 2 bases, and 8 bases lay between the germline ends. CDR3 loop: CASSFQSGNQPQHF. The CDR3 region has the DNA TGTGCCAGCAGCTTCCAGTCAGGCAATCAGCCCCAGCATTTT.

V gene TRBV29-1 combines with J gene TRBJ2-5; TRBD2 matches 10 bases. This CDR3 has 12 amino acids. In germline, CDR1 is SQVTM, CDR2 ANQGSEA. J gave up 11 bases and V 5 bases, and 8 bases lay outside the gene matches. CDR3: CSVTTSGVEQYF. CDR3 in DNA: TGCAGCGTTACAACTAGCGGGGTAGAGCAGTACTTC.

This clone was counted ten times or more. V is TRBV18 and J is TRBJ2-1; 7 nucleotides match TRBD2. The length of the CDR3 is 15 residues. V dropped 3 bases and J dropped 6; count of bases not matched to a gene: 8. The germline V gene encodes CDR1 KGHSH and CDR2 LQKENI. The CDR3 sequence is CASSPGLAAFNEQFF. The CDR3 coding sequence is TGTGCCAGCTCACCCGGGCTAGCGGCGTTCAATGAGCAGTTCTTC.

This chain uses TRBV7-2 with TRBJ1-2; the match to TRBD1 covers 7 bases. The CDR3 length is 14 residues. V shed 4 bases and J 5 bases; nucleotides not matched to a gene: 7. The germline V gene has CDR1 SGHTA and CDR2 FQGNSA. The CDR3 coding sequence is TGTGCCAGCAGCTGGACCCAGGGGGGGTATGGCTACACCTTC. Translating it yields CASSWTQGGYGYTF. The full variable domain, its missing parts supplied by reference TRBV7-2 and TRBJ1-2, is GAGVSQSPSNKVTEKGKDVELRCDPISGHTALYWYRQSLGQGLEFLIYFQGNSAPDKSGLPSDRFSAERTGGSVSTLTIQRTQQEDSAVYLCASSWTQGGYGYTFGSGTRLTVV.